The next 11 T cell receptor beta chains were all read from a single sample in a study of T cell clusters in autoimmune cytopenias. About 37,500 genome equivalents of blood DNA were amplified for TRB. TRB rearrangements were amplified by touch-down multiplex PCR with mixed TRB-A/B primers. For each CDR3 protein, TCRdb gives one entry from its re-call of the multiplex PCR reads, without DNA. The sample totals approximately 15,000 distinct CDR3 sequences. These data are also associated with another study on T cell repertoires in aging, cancer and after chemotherapy.

The material sequenced was peripheral blood. These TCRs come from a human donor in good health.

The CDR3 sequence is CASRLAGGPDEQFF. J is TRBJ2-1 and V is TRBV5-4; checking the TCRdb D call of TRBD2 is not possible without DNA. Germline V gene sequence: CDR1 SGHNT, CDR2 YYREEE (reference sequence). The CDR3 contains 14 residues.

V gene TRBV30 combines with J gene TRBJ2-4. CDR1 is GTSNPN, CDR2 SVGIG, per germline (reference sequence). This CDR3 comprises 13 residues. CDR3 loop: CAWGNGAKNIQYF.

This chain uses TRBV27 with TRBJ2-1; TCRdb's D call, TRBD2, is unchecked because there is no DNA. CDR3 size: 15 residues. Germline lookup yields CDR1 MNHEY and CDR2 SMNVEV (reference sequence). The CDR3 reads CASSFSGRANNEQFF.

CDR3 loop: CASSLEITSTEAFF. The chain uses TRBV5-4 and TRBJ1-1. CDR1 and CDR2 from the germline V gene are SGHNT and YYREEE (reference sequence). The CDR3 runs 14 residues.

The V and J genes are TRBV5-4 and TRBJ1-3. The CDR3 totals 12 residues. The germline V gene has CDR1 SGHNT and CDR2 YYREEE (reference sequence). The CDR3 loop is CASSRGAGTIYF.

The chain combines TRBV19 with TRBJ2-7. The CDR3 runs to 12 residues. The germline V gene has CDR1 LNHDA and CDR2 SQIVND (reference sequence). CDR3 in amino acids: CASSIVGREQYF.

This rearrangement joins TRBV19 to TRBJ2-1; without DNA, the TCRdb call of TRBD1 cannot be checked. This CDR3 region has 15 residues. CDR1 is LNHDA and CDR2 is SQIVND in the germline V gene (reference sequence). CDR3 loop: CASLFTGQGGHEQFF.

The chain is built from TRBV19 and TRBJ1-2; TCRdb indicates TRBD1, and absent DNA this call remains unverified. This CDR3 comprises 15 residues. Germline CDR1 and CDR2: LNHDA and SQIVND (reference sequence). The CDR3 spells CASKGGLGGNYGYTF.

The chain combines TRBV13 with TRBJ2-3; the TCRdb call, TRBD1, lacks DNA for checking. Germline-derived CDR1 and CDR2 are PRHDT and FYEKMQ (reference sequence). The CDR3 extends over 13 amino acids. The CDR3 loop reads CASSPRDTDTQYF.

V is TRBV6-1 and J is TRBJ2-1; without DNA, the TCRdb call of TRBD2 cannot be checked. Germline V gene sequence: CDR1 MNHNS, CDR2 SASEGT. This CDR3 comprises 15 residues. The CDR3 loop is CASNLIPGLYNEQFF.

This sequence joins TRBV13 and TRBJ2-1. This CDR3 contains 13 residues. In germline, CDR1 is PRHDT, CDR2 FYEKMQ (reference sequence). CDR3 amino acids: CASTEASYNEQFF.